This T cell receptor beta chain was captured by sequencing in a study of shared clonotypes between healthy human individuals. Study-level information: Donors had three CD4 naive, three CD4 memory, two CD8 naive and one CD8 memory plate apiece.

Using immunoSEQ multiplex PCR, the repertoire was profiled, and TCRdb retains in-frame clones only, with some absent. The data show around 1.9 million clones, with roughly 91% seen just once and more than 1.5% held by the top ten. Notes on the study in general: Among several donors, roughly 5% of naive CD4 clonotypes were found in common. Non-shared clonotypes had lower generation probabilities than clonotypes shared by all four sorted-subset donors. Only blood samples were collected, and tissue repertoires likely differ.

The CDR3 adds up to 9 amino acids, both ends counted. Germline CDR1 KGHSH, CDR2 LQKENI. As concerns this clone: Its target is unknown. The final CDR3 position lacks the conserved phenylalanine or tryptophan, pointing to a likely read error. The limits of the CDR3 on the DNA are not certain, so only TCRdb's listed CDR3 is given.

Only CD45RO-negative cells positively selected for CCR7 counted as naive CD8 cells, so terminally differentiated effector memory CD45RA+ cells were excluded. Sample: naive CD8+ T cells from PBMCs. The chain links TRBV18 to TRBJ1-2. This receptor was taken from a man between 18 and 35 years old in good health. Some clones in this sample may be carry-over from other donors' samples. The CDR3 here is CASSLLILP.